This TCR beta chain was retrieved from a study of T cells in localized non-small cell lung cancer. Study-level results: Because researchers sequenced only one region of the tumor, heterogeneity is still possible. Appearance in adjacent lung was seen for a median 57 of the top 100 tumor clones.

The protocol was immunoSEQ multiplex PCR, while the TCRdb copy is restricted to in-frame clones and leaves out a portion. The sample contains 2,500 to 3,000 clones, around a quarter of which appear only once. As to this clone: Its antigen is not identified.

Per germline, CDR1 PRHDT and CDR2 FYEKMQ (reference sequence). The V end lost 6 bases, the J end lost 2 bases, and 17 bases lay between the germline ends. This CDR3 region has 16 residues. Adjacent lung was taken at least 2 cm from the tumor margin, free of atypia. The sample was normal lung tissue next to the tumor, taken before any cancer treatment. The receptor's source is a man between 40 and 70 years old with stage I lung adenocarcinoma. V is TRBV13 and J is TRBJ1-3, with a tentative D call TRBD1 (5 bases). The CDR3 region is CASSELRGVAGNTIYF. DNA for the CDR3: TGTGCCAGCAGTGAATTGCGGGGGGTCGCTGGAAACACCATATATTTT.